Listed here is a single T cell receptor (beta chain). Its antigen remains unidentified. Possible read error: a much larger clone is one base away. This entry comes from a study of breast tumors, draining lymph nodes, adjacent tissues. Study-level results: Tumors had less TCR diversity than lymph nodes, more than nontumor tissue.

TCRdb redid the calling of the multiplex PCR reads with MiXCR, one entry per CDR3 protein. The repertoire consists of approximately 130,000 distinct CDR3 sequences, with around 20% occurring once and the leading ten covering roughly 2.4%. Axillary draining lymph nodes of breast cancer patients supplied the node samples. Germline assignment: CDR1 MNHEY and CDR2 SMNVEV (reference sequence). The length of the CDR3 is 19 residues. The sample taken for sequencing was axillary lymph node tissue. This receptor was taken from a female donor with breast cancer. Some clones in this sample may be carry-over from other donors' samples. The chain carries TRBV27 and TRBJ2-1; 14 bases are shared with TRBD2. The CDR3 here is CVSSPSGLAGGTSYNEQFF. DNA of the CDR3: TGTGTCAGCAGTCCCTCCGGACTAGCGGGAGGAACCTCCTACAATGAGCAGTTCTTC.